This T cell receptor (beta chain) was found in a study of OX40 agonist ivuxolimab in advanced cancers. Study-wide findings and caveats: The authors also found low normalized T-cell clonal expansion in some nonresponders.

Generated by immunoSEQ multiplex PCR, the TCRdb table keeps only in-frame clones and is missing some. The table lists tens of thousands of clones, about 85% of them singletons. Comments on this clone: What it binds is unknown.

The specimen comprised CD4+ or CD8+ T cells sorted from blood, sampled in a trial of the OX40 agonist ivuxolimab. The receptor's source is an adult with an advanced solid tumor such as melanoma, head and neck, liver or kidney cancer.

The CDR3 reads CASSVGSSGDTQYF. CDR3 nucleotides: TGTGCCAGCAGCGTAGGTAGTAGCGGTGATACGCAGTATTTT. The chain recombines TRBV9 with TRBJ2-3; the D gene is possibly TRBD2 (6 bases). Germline CDR1 SGDLS, CDR2 YYNGEE. The germline V and J ends were trimmed by 0 bases and 6 bases, with 11 bases remaining between them. This CDR3 spans 14 amino acids.